This passage covers 22 T cell receptor beta chains from one sample sequenced in a study of Graves' ophthalmopathy and Graves' hyperthyroidism. Investigators amplified TCR beta CDR3 regions from RNA transcripts. First-round RT-PCR with HTBI primers preceded a second-round multiplex PCR. One entry per CDR3 protein results from TCRdb running MiXCR on the multiplex PCR reads. The data show about 180,000 distinct CDR3 sequences, around two fifths seen once. Material: peripheral blood. The receptors stem from a woman between 35 and 50 years old with Graves' ophthalmopathy.

This clonotype was detected many times. The CDR3 sequence: CASGDRVYSEAFF. The DNA for the CDR3 is TGTGCCAGCGGAGACAGAGTATACTCTGAAGCTTTCTTT. The chain links TRBV27 to TRBJ1-1, with D maybe TRBD1 (5 bases). Trimming stripped 8 bases from V and 6 bases from J, with 16 bases between. The CDR3 length is 13 residues. Germline V lookup: CDR1 MNHEY, CDR2 SMNVEV (reference sequence).

This chain connects TRBV6-2 or TRBV6-3 to TRBJ1-6; 7 bases line up with TRBD1. CDR3 length: 15 residues. Germline CDR1 reads MNHEY; CDR2 reads SVGEGT. After removal of 5 bases from V and 6 bases from J, the junction contained 7 bases not matched to a gene. CDR3 nucleotides: TGTGCCAGCAGTCCTACAGGGGCGACTAATTCACCCCTCCACTTT. This sequence encodes CASSPTGATNSPLHF.

This chain links TRBV6-1 with TRBJ2-5, with a weak D call TRBD2 (6 bases). The V end lost 9 bases, the J end lost 3 bases, and 20 bases lay between the germline ends. The CDR3 spans 15 residues. CDR1 is MNHNS, CDR2 SASEGT, per germline. This chain's CDR3 is CARPPVEGGEETQYF. Written as DNA, the CDR3 is TGTGCCAGACCGCCCGTGGAAGGCGGGGAAGAGACCCAGTACTTC.

The chain links TRBV6-1 to TRBJ2-2, with 9 positions matching TRBD1. The CDR3 covers 17 residues. The V gene end was trimmed by 6 bases and the J gene end by 2 bases; junction bases not matched to a gene: 10. Germline V gene data show CDR1 as MNHNS and CDR2 as SASEGT. The CDR3 sequence: CASRPDRGGTNTGELFF. CDR3 bases: TGTGCCAGCAGGCCGGACAGGGGAGGGACCAACACCGGGGAGCTGTTTTTT.

The chain has TRBV27 and TRBJ1-1, with no clear D. The germline V gene has CDR1 MNHEY and CDR2 SMNVEV (reference sequence). The CDR3 length is 14 residues. V gave up 3 bases and J gave up 4 bases, with 12 bases separating them. CDR3 protein: CASSFGPMPTEAFF. CDR3 nucleotide sequence: TGTGCCAGCAGTTTCGGGCCCATGCCCACTGAAGCTTTCTTT.

In its sample, this clonotype was seen many times. The J gene is TRBJ2-7, the V gene TRBV27; D unclear. Trimming took 7 bases from V and 3 from J, leaving 10 bases between them. Germline V CDR1 and CDR2: MNHEY, SMNVEV (reference sequence). The CDR3 runs 12 residues. CDR3 in amino acids: CASNFHGYEQYF. The CDR3 DNA reads TGTGCCAGCAATTTCCACGGCTACGAGCAGTACTTC.

This chain connects TRBV27 to TRBJ1-1; D not certain. The V end lost 3 bases, the J end lost 3 bases, and 11 bases lay between the germline ends. The CDR3 extends over 14 amino acids. CDR1 and CDR2 from the germline V gene are MNHEY and SMNVEV (reference sequence). The CDR3 sequence is CASSFRSGHTEAFF. For the CDR3, the DNA is TGTGCCAGCAGTTTCCGCTCCGGACACACTGAAGCTTTCTTT.

This clonotype was seen many times. The germline gene is not matched at one end of the junction; a read error may be the cause. The chain joins TRBV4-1 to TRBJ1-6, with TRBD1 as a possible D gene (5 bases). This CDR3 contains 16 residues. Germline CDR1 reads MGHRA; CDR2 reads YSYEKL. The CDR3 spells CASRQGGSFYNSLLHF. The CDR3 nucleotides read TGCGCCAGCAGGCAGGGAGGGAGTTTCTATAATTCACTCCTCCACTTT.

Ten or more counts support this clonotype. The gene calls are TRBV5-1 and TRBJ2-7; 7 positions agree with TRBD2. This CDR3 has 12 residues. The germline V gene has CDR1 SGHRS and CDR2 YFSETQ. With 4 bases clipped from V and 5 bases from J, the junction kept 3 bases outside the gene matches. CDR3 bases: TGCGCCAGCAGCGTCCGGGGGGACGAGCAGTACTTC. It encodes CASSVRGDEQYF.

This clonotype was picked up many times. The J gene is TRBJ2-2, the V gene TRBV15; D is uncertain. V dropped 0 bases and J dropped 6 bases, with 5 bases sitting between them. CDR1 LNHNV and CDR2 YYDKDF come from the germline V gene (reference sequence). The CDR3 spans 13 residues. Written as DNA, the CDR3 is TGTGCCACCAGCAGAGATTTTTCCGGGGAGCTGTTTTTT. The encoded protein is CATSRDFSGELFF.

The chain carries TRBV2 and TRBJ2-5; 9 bases line up with TRBD2. Germline CDR1 and CDR2: SNHLY and FYNNEI. CDR3 length: 13 amino acids. V trimming: 10 bases; J trimming: 4 bases; junction bases outside the gene matches: 7. The CDR3: CATTRGRAETQYF. The CDR3 nucleotides are TGTGCCACCACACGCGGGAGGGCAGAGACCCAGTACTTC.

The gene calls are TRBV11-3 and TRBJ1-2; perhaps TRBD1 as D (6 bases). With 6 bases removed from V and 13 bases from J, the gap between germline ends came to 15 bases. This CDR3 contains 11 residues. Looked up from germline, CDR1 is SGHNT and CDR2 is YENEEA. CDR3 protein: CASSIHRVGTF. In DNA form, the CDR3 reads TGTGCCAGCAGTATTCACAGGGTGGGCACCTTC.

The chain uses TRBV28 and TRBJ2-7; TRBD1 matches at 10 bases. CDR1 MDHEN and CDR2 SYDVKM come from the germline V gene. The CDR3 runs to 15 residues. The V and J ends lost 3 bases and 6 bases, in that order; junction bases with no gene match: 8. The CDR3: CASSFTDRGLGEQYF. For the CDR3, the DNA is TGTGCCAGCAGTTTTACCGACAGGGGGCTGGGCGAGCAGTACTTC. Full variable domain (outside the CDR3, taken from reference TRBV28 and TRBJ2-7): DVKVTQSSRYLVKRTGEKVFLECVQDMDHENMFWYRQDPGLGLRLIYFSYDVKMKEKGDIPEGYSVSREKKERFSLILESASTNQTSMYLCASSFTDRGLGEQYFGPGTRLTVT.

V gene TRBV6-5 combines with J gene TRBJ2-7; 8 positions match TRBD2. Germline trimming cut 4 bases from V and 3 bases from J; bases unmatched to any gene: 8. CDR3 length: 15 residues. Germline CDR1 and CDR2: MNHEY and SVGAGI. CDR3 residues: CASSSPGLGDYEQYF. CDR3 DNA: TGTGCCAGCAGTTCACCGGGACTAGGAGACTACGAGCAGTACTTC.

This clonotype showed up many times. This chain links TRBV19 with TRBJ2-7; TRBD1 matches at 9 bases. With 10 bases clipped from V and 3 bases from J, the junction kept 4 bases outside the gene matches. CDR1 is LNHDA, CDR2 SQIVND, per germline (reference sequence). The CDR3 covers 12 residues. Here the CDR3 reads CATGQGVYEQYF. Written as DNA, the CDR3 is TGTGCCACGGGACAGGGCGTCTACGAGCAGTACTTC.

V usage is TRBV18 and J usage is TRBJ2-5; D is undetermined. From germline, CDR1 is KGHSH and CDR2 LQKENI. The CDR3 length is 13 residues. Trimming left V 1 base short and J 2 bases short, with 5 bases between. This chain's CDR3 is CASSPQSQETQYF. CDR3 bases: TGTGCCAGCTCACCACAGTCACAAGAGACCCAGTACTTC.

This clonotype was counted ten times or more. The chain uses TRBV4-1 and TRBJ1-2; maybe TRBD1 (6 bases). CDR1 and CDR2 from the germline V gene are MGHRA and YSYEKL. Trimming took off 5 bases at V and 8 bases at J, with 21 bases between the two ends. This CDR3 region has 15 residues. CDR3 DNA sequence: TGCGCCAGCAGCAAAGCGGGACAAGGAACATACGGCTACACCTTC. Translated: CASSKAGQGTYGYTF.

The CDR3 loop is CAWTLITEAFF. As DNA, the CDR3 is TGTGCCTGGACATTGATCACTGAAGCTTTCTTT. The chain is built from TRBV30 and TRBJ1-1; D is uncertain. The CDR3 length is 11 residues. Germline V lookup: CDR1 GTSNPN, CDR2 SVGIG (reference sequence). Trimming took 4 bases from V and 4 from J, leaving 7 bases between them.

The chain links TRBV6-2 or TRBV6-3 to TRBJ2-7; 7 nucleotides line up with TRBD2. Germline CDR1 MNHEY, CDR2 SVGEGT. This CDR3 comprises 14 residues. Germline trimming cut 5 bases from V and 0 bases from J; bases unmatched to any gene: 4. The CDR3 sequence: CASSTRTSSYEQYF. The CDR3 DNA reads TGTGCCAGCAGTACCCGGACTAGCTCCTACGAGCAGTACTTC.

The V call is TRBV12-3 or TRBV12-4, the J call TRBJ2-5; 10 bases are a match to TRBD1. Trimming cost V 11 bases and J 4 bases; bases outside gene matches: 13. The CDR3 spans 15 residues. The CDR3 region has the DNA TGTGCCCACAGCCATCGGGACAGGGGCCGAGAGACCCAGTACTTC. Protein product: CAHSHRDRGRETQYF.

The V gene is TRBV6-2 or TRBV6-3, the J gene TRBJ2-7; TRBD2 agrees at 12 bases. Germline CDR1 reads MNHEY; CDR2 reads SVGEGT. The junction had 11 bases not matched to a gene; V was cut back by 4 bases and J by 4 bases. The CDR3 contains 17 residues. CDR3 sequence: CASSFRTSGNPGYEQYF. For the CDR3, the DNA is TGTGCCAGCAGTTTTCGGACTAGCGGGAACCCCGGGTACGAGCAGTACTTC.

This clonotype was seen just once. The chain links TRBV11-2 to TRBJ1-1; D gene uncertain. Germline V CDR1 and CDR2: SGHAT, FQNNGV. V was trimmed by 2 bases and J by 3 bases, leaving 19 bases between them. The CDR3 is 17 amino acids. CDR3 region: CASSLKIGLLGDTEAFF. CDR3 DNA: TGTGCCAGCAGCTTAAAGATCGGACTTCTCGGGGACACTGAAGCTTTCTTT.